The entry below gives a single T cell receptor beta chain sequence along with its context. This sample is part of a study of control samples from healthy donors and cancer patients. Assay used: immunoSEQ multiplex PCR; TCRdb lists only in-frame clones, some missing. This sample yields over 150,000 clones, of which 85% to 95% are seen a single time; 1.3% to 1.5% belongs to the top ten. This TCR was recovered from a woman between 18 and 29 years old in good health. The sample consisted of blood.

In nucleotides, the CDR3 is TGTGCCAGCAGCTTAGCGCGGGCAGTGAGCTCCTACGAGCAGTACTTC. It yields the protein CASSLARAVSSYEQYF. The gene calls are TRBV7-8 and TRBJ2-7, with D possibly TRBD2 on 5 matching bases. CDR3 length: 16 amino acids. CDR1 is SGHVS, CDR2 FQNEAQ, per germline. V was shortened by 0 bases and J by 0 bases, with 12 bases between the two germline ends.